This T cell receptor (beta chain) was identified during a study of cytomegalovirus exposure and HLA in healthy donors. CDR3 length: 16 amino acids. Trimming shortened V by 1 base and J by 4 bases, and 15 bases separated the two germline ends. In germline, CDR1 is SGHTA, CDR2 FQGNSA. This PCR relied on a set of 60 Vbeta primers and 13 Jbeta primers. Sequenced by immunoSEQ multiplex PCR; TCRdb stores in-frame clones only, minus some. The sample yields 160,000 or so clones, 60% to 80% seen once. Comments on this clone: What it recognizes is unknown.

Regarding the study as a whole: In a later analysis, several top co-occurrence clusters appeared linked to parvovirus B19, influenza, CMV and Epstein-Barr virus. In a later analysis, donors in an Asian-associated ancestry cluster reportedly had fewer N-insertions in productive TCRs than the cohort mean.

The sequence was collected from a man in his forties in good health and CMV-seropositive. V is TRBV7-2 and J is TRBJ2-3; D gene unclear. Sample: PBMCs. In DNA form, the CDR3 reads TGTGCCAGCAGCTTAGGTGGCTCTAGTAAGGCAGATACGCAGTATTTT. The encoded protein is CASSLGGSSKADTQYF.